This T cell receptor beta chain stems from a study of T cell repertoires in ileal Crohn's disease (dated by TCRdb to the late 2010s). About the investigation overall: The median duration of disease was approximately 8.3 years, and at the time of surgery about a third of patients were active smokers. The TCR repertoire was analysed in around 50 patients with Crohn's disease drawn from a prospective multicentre cohort. Roughly half of the patients were given postoperative therapy, with about 18 on anti-TNF agents and approximately 12 on thiopurines. A total of about 170 mucosal samples from roughly 60 patients were sequenced, collected from several sites on the surgical specimen and at postoperative endoscopy. A Rutgeerts score higher than i0 was the definition used for endoscopic postoperative recurrence. Surgery was performed for a complication in all patients, with stricturing disease in around 60% and penetrating disease in around 40%. The study was conducted in parallel with a multicentre cohort that was designed to identify predictors of early endoscopic recurrence following ileocolonic resection.

On this clone: Its antigen remains undetermined. Qualities for individual bases were not recorded, and no much larger clone is one base off.

To be eligible, patients had to be adults with ileal or ileocolonic Crohn's disease and an indication for ileocolonic resection. Whole ileal mucosal biopsies were stored frozen at -80°C before DNA extraction. A TRizol-based method was used to extract genomic DNA from the frozen whole biopsies, and the DNA was quantified with a NanoDrop 2000 spectrophotometer. The research as a whole found: Compared with non-smokers, patients who were active smokers at surgery showed a significantly higher proportion of clonal expansions (approximately 26% vs 20%, p=0.02). Mucosal CD4 and CD8 T cells were sorted and sequenced only in a subgroup of patients, whose size was not stated. Compared with CD4 T cells, sorted CD8 T cells held more high-frequency clones, which suggests that the mucosal expansions were mostly CD8. Higher high-frequency clone percentages at surgery were associated with endoscopic recurrence; all patients with clonality above 26.8% (18/57) had recurrence.

Roughly 550 nanograms of biopsy DNA per sample were submitted for commercial TCRB immunosequencing. Adaptive Biotechnology amplified the CDR3 regions from genomic DNA with a two-step multiplex PCR designed to control amplification bias. Primers for every V and J gene segment were used in the first PCR, and barcodes and Illumina adapters were added in the second PCR. An Illumina instrument was used to sequence the CDR3 libraries. The authors processed their data as follows. The analysis drew on both the pipelines supplied by the vendor and custom analysis of the raw data in R/Bioconductor running R version 3.3.0. Clonality, which ranges from 0 to 1, was calculated as the inverse of the normalised Shannon entropy across all productive clones. High-frequency clones were defined as the repertoire share of the top 100 clones, retaining only clones passing a 95% confidence test. Repertoire diversity was measured with the Simpson index, and overlap between samples was measured with the Morisita-Horn index. Here the immuneACCESS table is served through TCRdb, limited to in-frame sequences with V and J called. Missing clones are a known gap in these copies; in checked studies unresolved V genes cover under half, and the rest lacks a known reason. Clone size and V and J calls were adopted from that table, with D and trimming inferred from the DNA. Present in this sample are about 7,900 clones, around 76% of which were seen just once. The ten largest clones add up to 4.5% to 5% of the sample.

The receptor was isolated from an adult with Crohn's disease. Sequencing was done on a sample of ileal tissue.

The CDR3 protein is CASSQRSGASGTGELFF. The sequenced DNA is TGCGCCAGCAGCCAAAGATCAGGGGCTAGCGGCACCGGGGAGCTGTTTTTT. The chain joins TRBV4-1 to TRBJ2-2; a tentative D match to TRBD2 spans 7 bases. V is clipped by 2 bases and J by 4 bases, and the sequence between their germline boundaries is 17 bases long. From the germline V gene, CDR1 is MGHRA and CDR2 is YSYEKL. The CDR3 covers 17 residues, taking in both the cysteine and the phenylalanine. Just CDR3 DNA is preserved here, 51 bases in frame from base 1.